A selection of T cell receptor beta chains follows, all from one sample in a study of early T cells in non-severe SARS-CoV-2 infection. TCRdb analysed the 5' RACE reads with MiXCR anew, one entry per CDR3 protein. The table has 80,000 or so distinct CDR3 sequences, around 6% seen once; the top ten hold 6.5% to 9%. Material for sequencing was whole blood. All receptors come from an adult who was a healthcare worker with PCR-confirmed SARS-CoV-2 infection or an uninfected control (not recorded which). The CDR3 runs from the conserved cysteine through the conserved F or W. The D gene is left open where the match is weak. Not all rows give a size; the values are once, few, many and, for expanded clones, a class.

CDR3nt: TGTGCCAGCAGCCACCCGGGGCTAGCGGGACTCGGGGAGCAGTACTTC
CDR3aa: CASSHPGLAGLGEQYF
v_gene: TRBV14
d_gene: TRBD2
j_gene: TRBJ2-7
abundance: .

CDR3nt: TGTGCCAGCAGCTTAGCGCTAGCGGGGGGGACCCAAGAGACCCAGTACTTC
CDR3aa: CASSLALAGGTQETQYF
v_gene: TRBV7-2
d_gene: TRBD2
j_gene: TRBJ2-5
abundance: many

CDR3nt: TGTGCCAGCAGCGACCCACAGGGTTACCTGCAGCATTTT
CDR3aa: CASSDPQGYLQHF
v_gene: TRBV2
d_gene: .
j_gene: TRBJ1-5
abundance: many

CDR3nt: TGTGCCATCAGTGCGACAGGGTTCTCCTACGAGCAGTACTTC
CDR3aa: CAISATGFSYEQYF
v_gene: TRBV10-3
d_gene: TRBD1
j_gene: TRBJ2-7
abundance: .

CDR3nt: TGCGCCAGCAGCCAAGAGGCAAACAGAAGATACACTGAAGCTTTCTTT
CDR3aa: CASSQEANRRYTEAFF
v_gene: TRBV4-3
d_gene: .
j_gene: TRBJ1-1
abundance: many

CDR3nt: TGCAGCGTTGAAGAGGCCCGGGAGGGATCTACCTACGAGCAGTACTTC
CDR3aa: CSVEEAREGSTYEQYF
v_gene: TRBV29-1
d_gene: TRBD2
j_gene: TRBJ2-7
abundance: many

CDR3nt: TGCGCCAGCAGTGAAAGGGACAGATACGTTTCCCAGCATTTT
CDR3aa: CASSERDRYVSQHF
v_gene: TRBV10-2
d_gene: TRBD1
j_gene: TRBJ1-5
abundance: .

CDR3nt: TGCGCCAGCAGCTTGTACGGGACAGGTCCTGATACGCAGTATTTT
CDR3aa: CASSLYGTGPDTQYF
v_gene: TRBV5-1
d_gene: TRBD1
j_gene: TRBJ2-3
abundance: many

CDR3nt: TGTGCCAGCAGCTTGTATGGGAATACGCAGTATTTT
CDR3aa: CASSLYGNTQYF
v_gene: TRBV5-6
d_gene: .
j_gene: TRBJ2-3
abundance: .

CDR3nt: TGTGCCGCGGGGCAGCTTAGCAATCAGCCCCAGCATTTT
CDR3aa: CAAGQLSNQPQHF
v_gene: TRBV6-2/TRBV6-3
d_gene: .
j_gene: TRBJ1-5
abundance: many

CDR3nt: TGTGCCAGCAGCTCCCACGGGGGTAGCAGAGACAAAAACATTCAGTACTTC
CDR3aa: CASSSHGGSRDKNIQYF
v_gene: TRBV5-4
d_gene: .
j_gene: TRBJ2-4
abundance: few

CDR3nt: TGTGCCAGCAGTTACTCGGGGTATCGGTCTGGTTACGAGCAGTACTTC
CDR3aa: CASSYSGYRSGYEQYF
v_gene: TRBV6-6
d_gene: .
j_gene: TRBJ2-7
abundance: many

CDR3nt: TGTGCCAGCACCCGATGGGGGGACTATGGCTACACCTTC
CDR3aa: CASTRWGDYGYTF
v_gene: TRBV28
d_gene: .
j_gene: TRBJ1-2
abundance: .

CDR3nt: TGTGCCAGCAGCCAAGATCTAGCGGGGACTAGCACAGATACGCAGTATTTT
CDR3aa: CASSQDLAGTSTDTQYF
v_gene: TRBV3-1
d_gene: TRBD2
j_gene: TRBJ2-3
abundance: few

CDR3nt: TGTGCCAGCAGCCCCGGACAGGGAAATCTTGAAAACACTGAAGCTTTCTTT
CDR3aa: CASSPGQGNLENTEAFF
v_gene: TRBV5-5
d_gene: TRBD1
j_gene: TRBJ1-1
abundance: many

CDR3nt: TGTGCCAGCAGCTCCCCGGGGATCGTAGCCGATAGCACAGATACGCAGTATTTT
CDR3aa: CASSSPGIVADSTDTQYF
v_gene: TRBV7-2
d_gene: .
j_gene: TRBJ2-3
abundance: many

CDR3nt: TGTGCCAGCAGGACCGGGACTTCCTTGTATTTT
CDR3aa: CASRTGTSLYF
v_gene: TRBV7-2
d_gene: .
j_gene: TRBJ2-3
abundance: many

CDR3nt: TGCGCCAGTAGATATTCAGGGGGTCTAAACACTGAAGCTTTCTTT
CDR3aa: CASRYSGGLNTEAFF
v_gene: TRBV5-1
d_gene: TRBD1
j_gene: TRBJ1-1
abundance: few

CDR3nt: TGTGCCAGCAGACCTGACAGCTACCCCAGGGAGACCCAGTACTTC
CDR3aa: CASRPDSYPRETQYF
v_gene: TRBV5-4
d_gene: .
j_gene: TRBJ2-5
abundance: few

CDR3nt: TGTGCCAGCAGTCGTAGCGGGGGGTCCACAGATACGCAGTATTTT
CDR3aa: CASSRSGGSTDTQYF
v_gene: TRBV7-2
d_gene: TRBD2
j_gene: TRBJ2-3
abundance: .

CDR3nt: TGTGCCAGCAGCTTGGGACAGGGGGGAACCTACGAGCAGTACTTC
CDR3aa: CASSLGQGGTYEQYF
v_gene: TRBV7-8
d_gene: TRBD1
j_gene: TRBJ2-7
abundance: many

CDR3nt: TGCAGCGCAGAGACAGGGGCTGGGGGGACTGAAGCTTTCTTT
CDR3aa: CSAETGAGGTEAFF
v_gene: TRBV29-1
d_gene: TRBD1
j_gene: TRBJ1-1
abundance: .

CDR3nt: TGTGCCAGCAGCTTTGGACAGGGGGCAATCAATGAGCAGTTCTTC
CDR3aa: CASSFGQGAINEQFF
v_gene: TRBV5-4
d_gene: TRBD1
j_gene: TRBJ2-1
abundance: .

CDR3nt: TGTGCCAGCAGCTTGGGGACACCCACCTACGAGCAGTACTTC
CDR3aa: CASSLGTPTYEQYF
v_gene: TRBV7-2
d_gene: .
j_gene: TRBJ2-7
abundance: many

CDR3nt: TGTGCCAGCAGTCCGCGGGAGGGCCTTCAAAACAATGAGCAGTTCTTC
CDR3aa: CASSPREGLQNNEQFF
v_gene: TRBV25-1
d_gene: TRBD2
j_gene: TRBJ2-1
abundance: many

CDR3nt: TGTGCCAGCAGCCAAAGGACTAGACTTGAGTACAATGAGCAGTTCTTC
CDR3aa: CASSQRTRLEYNEQFF
v_gene: TRBV11-2
d_gene: TRBD2
j_gene: TRBJ2-1
abundance: many

CDR3nt: TGTGCCAGCAGCACGGGACAGGGGACACTCACCGGGGAGCTGTTTTTT
CDR3aa: CASSTGQGTLTGELFF
v_gene: TRBV7-6
d_gene: TRBD1
j_gene: TRBJ2-2
abundance: many

CDR3nt: TGTGCCAGCAGTTTCGACAGGGGAGAGGTGTTCTTC
CDR3aa: CASSFDRGEVFF
v_gene: TRBV27
d_gene: TRBD1
j_gene: TRBJ2-1
abundance: many

CDR3nt: TGTGCCAGCAGCATCATGACAGGATCTGGCTACACCTTC
CDR3aa: CASSIMTGSGYTF
v_gene: TRBV14
d_gene: .
j_gene: TRBJ1-2
abundance: .

CDR3nt: TGTGCCAGCAGCCGACAGGGGGCGAAGTACACCGGGGAGCTGTTTTTT
CDR3aa: CASSRQGAKYTGELFF
v_gene: TRBV5-4
d_gene: TRBD1
j_gene: TRBJ2-2
abundance: few

CDR3nt: TGCAGCGTTGTGTTTCTAGCGGGGGCCCTCCTCACAGATACGCAGTATTTT
CDR3aa: CSVVFLAGALLTDTQYF
v_gene: TRBV29-1
d_gene: TRBD2
j_gene: TRBJ2-3
abundance: .

CDR3nt: TGTGCCAGCAGTTTAATCACTGAAGCTTTCTTT
CDR3aa: CASSLITEAFF
v_gene: TRBV12-3/TRBV12-4
d_gene: .
j_gene: TRBJ1-1
abundance: many

CDR3nt: TGTGCCAGCAGTTACGTCGCGGGAATAAGCTACGAGCAGTACTTC
CDR3aa: CASSYVAGISYEQYF
v_gene: TRBV6-5
d_gene: .
j_gene: TRBJ2-7
abundance: few

CDR3nt: TGCAGCGTTGAGCTCAGCACAGATACGCAGTATTTT
CDR3aa: CSVELSTDTQYF
v_gene: TRBV29-1
d_gene: .
j_gene: TRBJ2-3
abundance: many

CDR3nt: TGTGCCAGTAGTATAGTTGTTAACTATGGCTACACCTTC
CDR3aa: CASSIVVNYGYTF
v_gene: TRBV19
d_gene: .
j_gene: TRBJ1-2
abundance: few

CDR3nt: TGCAGCGTTGATGGGGGCACTGGGCTTCGCGAGCAGTTCTTC
CDR3aa: CSVDGGTGLREQFF
v_gene: TRBV29-1
d_gene: .
j_gene: TRBJ2-1
abundance: .

CDR3nt: TGTGCCAGCAACGACAGGGGTAATTCACCCCTCCACTTT
CDR3aa: CASNDRGNSPLHF
v_gene: TRBV12-3/TRBV12-4
d_gene: TRBD1
j_gene: TRBJ1-6
abundance: many